Sequencing of this T cell receptor beta chain was carried out in a study of tumor-infiltrating lymphocytes in primary liver carcinoma. Study in general: The five patients, who were men and women, ranged in age from 30 to 69 years. Study results and caveats: It was in tumors, not blood, that the top-250-clone fraction was significantly higher (p = 0.039). Among the pair types, tumor region pairs showed more overlap than tumor-adjacent and tumor-blood pairs.

It was from around 18-30 mg of unsorted bulk tissue that RNA and DNA were co-extracted. Surgical resection served as treatment for the primary liver carcinoma of these patients. Starting from roughly 540 ng of total RNA, TCR beta cDNA was produced with a primer in the constant region. For TCR beta, libraries were produced by three nested multiplex PCR rounds using slightly modified ARM-PCR. Use of TRBV1-TRBV30 forward primers with a C-beta reverse primer characterized the first two PCR rounds, which lasted about 10 cycles each. One entry per CDR3 protein, called by TCRdb with MiXCR from the multiplex PCR reads. The sample includes 100,000 to 150,000 distinct CDR3 sequences, approximately 64% of them seen just once. This CDR3 is 15 amino acids long. V was trimmed by 5 bases and J by 4 bases, leaving 18 bases between them. Ten or more counts support this clonotype. What it recognizes is unknown.

This chain joins TRBV12-3 or TRBV12-4 and TRBJ2-7; D might be TRBD1 (6 bases). The sample was liver tumor tissue from sampling region 3. The subset denotes: tumor region T3, left-lateral pole. The sequence was obtained from a woman aged 55-69 years with primary liver carcinoma and hepatitis B virus infection. The CDR3 protein is CASSPTGTKTYEQYF. The CDR3 nucleotides read TGTGCCAGCAGTCCGACCGGGACAAAAACTTACGAGCAGTACTTC.